This record covers a single T cell receptor (beta chain). Treatment in this sample: randomized to nivolumab then ipilimumab (arm A) or the reverse (arm B). PBMC sorting kept live CD3+CD8+ cells without CD19 or CD56. This sample is part of a study of sequential checkpoint blockade in melanoma. The overall study: After both sequences, patients received maintenance nivolumab.

Trimming took off 5 bases at V and 7 bases at J, with 12 bases between the two ends. This CDR3 comprises 13 residues. CDR1 and CDR2 from the germline V gene are PRHDT and FYEKMQ (reference sequence). Sequencing was performed with immunoSEQ multiplex PCR; in TCRdb, only in-frame clones are kept and a portion is missing. The sample lists about 5,700 clones; roughly 50% were seen once. The V and J genes are TRBV13 and TRBJ2-1; D is ambiguous. The receptor's source is a human donor with melanoma. Sequences were derived from CD8+ T cells sorted from blood (inferred from file names), sampled from a patient given nivolumab and ipilimumab in sequence. CDR3 loop: CASSLTLRNEQFF. CDR3 bases: TGTGCCAGCAGCCTAACACTAAGGAATGAGCAGTTCTTC.